A selection of T cell receptor beta chains follows, all from one sample in a study of T cell repertoires in ileal Crohn's disease. Sequencing used immunoSEQ multiplex PCR; TCRdb keeps in-frame clones, though not all of them. This sample has around 8,800 clones, with roughly 79% found just once. Sequencing input: ileal tissue. These TCRs come from an adult with Crohn's disease. Both conserved end residues are part of each CDR3. A D gene is named only where the DNA matches it firmly. Where a row states a size, it is once, few, many or the class of an expanded clone; other rows omit it.

size | J | D | V | DNA | CDR3
. | TRBJ2-3 | . | TRBV19 | TGTGCCAGTACTACGGGTCCGTTGGATCCGCAGTATTTT | CASTTGPLDPQYF
few | TRBJ1-3 | . | TRBV7-9 | TGTGCCAGCAGCTTGGGGGCCCCCGCTGGAAACACCATATATTTT | CASSLGAPAGNTIYF
. | TRBJ1-1 | . | TRBV5-1 | TGCGCCAGCAGCTTGAGCGGTTTGTGGGCGAACACTGAAGCTTTCTTT | CASSLSGLWANTEAFF
. | TRBJ2-7 | TRBD2 | TRBV7-6 | TGTGCCAGCAGCCCTAAACTAGCGGGAGGCACCTACGAGCAGTACTTC | CASSPKLAGGTYEQYF
. | TRBJ1-2 | . | TRBV6-1 | TGTGCCAGCAGTGAGGGCAGGGTAGATGGCTACACCTTC | CASSEGRVDGYTF
. | TRBJ1-1 | TRBD1 | TRBV19 | TGTGCCAGTAGAGATACAAACAGGGGGGTGAACGCTGAAGCTTTCTTT | CASRDTNRGVNAEAFF
. | TRBJ1-1 | . | TRBV19 | TGTGCCAGTAGTACCTCAGGGGTTATGAACACTGAAGCTTTCTTT | CASSTSGVMNTEAFF
. | TRBJ2-2 | TRBD1 | TRBV19 | TGTGCCAGTAGGACAGGGGGGAACACCGGGGAGCTGTTTTTT | CASRTGGNTGELFF
once | TRBJ2-4 | . | TRBV6-5 | TGTGCCAGCAGTTACTCGACAGGACTAGCCAAAAACATTCAGTACTTC | CASSYSTGLAKNIQYF
. | TRBJ1-5 | . | TRBV5-1 | TGCGCCAGCAGCTTGGAGGGGCGGAATCAGCCCCAGCATTTT | CASSLEGRNQPQHF
. | TRBJ2-7 | TRBD2 | TRBV14 | TGTGCCAGCAGCGCTCTAGCGGGCCTGAAGTACGAGCAGTACTTC | CASSALAGLKYEQYF
. | TRBJ2-3 | . | TRBV11-2 | TGTGCCAGCAGCTTAGAGGTGACAAAGTATTTT | CASSLEVTKYF
. | TRBJ2-2 | TRBD2 | TRBV2 | TGTGCCAGCAGTGCCTCTGGAGGTAGCGGGAGATATGGCGGGGAGCTGTTTTTT | CASSASGGSGRYGGELFF
. | TRBJ2-1 | TRBD2 | TRBV9 | TGTGCCAGCAGGGGGGGAGGGTACAATGAGCAGTTCTTC | CASRGGGYNEQFF
. | TRBJ1-1 | TRBD1 | TRBV19 | TGTGCCAGTAGTATAAAAGGCAGGGGGCAGAGGTGGACTGAAGCTTTCTTT | CASSIKGRGQRWTEAFF
few | TRBJ1-1 | . | TRBV11-1 | TGTGCCAGCAGCTTAGAAGGGAGGGGAGCTTTCTTT | CASSLEGRGAFF
. | TRBJ1-3 | . | TRBV2 | TGTGCCAGCAGTGATTTCGGTGGAAACACCATATATTTT | CASSDFGGNTIYF
once | TRBJ1-1 | TRBD1 | TRBV11-2 | TGTGCCAGCAGCTCGCAGGGGGCGCGAGGTTTGGCTGAAGCTTTCTTT | CASSSQGARGLAEAFF
few | TRBJ2-1 | TRBD2 | TRBV29-1 | TGCAGCGTTTCGATTACTAGCGGCAGTCAGCAGTTCTTC | CSVSITSGSQQFF
medium-sized | TRBJ1-5 | . | TRBV7-9 | TGTGCCAGCAGCTTAGGGCCGAATCAGCCCCAGCATTTT | CASSLGPNQPQHF
few | TRBJ2-7 | TRBD1 | TRBV27 | TGTGCCAGCAGTTCCCCAACCCGACAGGGGCGGTACGAGCAGTACTTC | CASSSPTRQGRYEQYF
. | TRBJ1-1 | . | TRBV20-1 | TGCAGTGCTAGAGATCCTAGAGAAGCTTTCTTT | CSARDPREAFF
. | TRBJ1-1 | . | TRBV6-1 | TGTGCCAGCCTTACGGGACACAAGAACACTGAAGCTTTCTTT | CASLTGHKNTEAFF
. | TRBJ2-5 | TRBD1 | TRBV19 | TGTGCCAGTAGTATTGACAGGGCCAGTAAGACCCAGTACTTC | CASSIDRASKTQYF
. | TRBJ2-7 | . | TRBV6-6 | TGTGCCAGCAGTTCCCTTCGGGACGAGCAGTACTTC | CASSSLRDEQYF
. | TRBJ1-1 | TRBD1 | TRBV7-9 | TGTGCCAGCAGCGCGACAGGGACTAGCGCTTTCTTT | CASSATGTSAFF
. | TRBJ2-7 | . | TRBV5-1 | TGCGCCAGCAGCTCAAACTACGGTTCCTACGAGCAGTACTTC | CASSSNYGSYEQYF
. | TRBJ2-3 | . | TRBV2 | TGTGCCAGCACCGAGAAAGATACGCAGTATTTT | CASTEKDTQYF
. | TRBJ1-2 | . | TRBV4-1 | TGCGCCAGCAGCCAAGAACTCGACAGAGCCTATGGCTACACCTTC | CASSQELDRAYGYTF
once | TRBJ1-1 | TRBD1 | TRBV30 | TGTGCCTGGCATCCCCGTGGGGACAGTGAAGCTTTCTTT | CAWHPRGDSEAFF